One sample yielded the 14 T cell receptor beta chains listed below, sequenced in a study of blood T cell repertoires in COVID-19. The table came from immunoSEQ multiplex PCR; TCRdb's copy has only in-frame clones and leaves some out. In the table there are roughly 52,000 clones, roughly 85% of which are singletons. Sequences were obtained from peripheral blood. Receptors were obtained from a human donor in a cohort sampled during active COVID-19.

This clone was seen just once. This rearrangement joins TRBV28 to TRBJ2-3, with 7 bases identical to TRBD1. V dropped 5 bases and J dropped 2; count of bases not matched to a gene: 10. This CDR3 is 16 amino acids long. Germline CDR1 is MDHEN and CDR2 is SYDVKM. The CDR3 region has the DNA TGTGCCAGCAGTGCACCCTTTCAGGGGGACACAGATACGCAGTATTTT. Translated, it gives CASSAPFQGDTDTQYF.

The V call is TRBV29-1, the J call TRBJ2-1; 14 bases map to TRBD2. The CDR3 covers 14 residues. The V gene end was trimmed by 6 bases and the J gene end by 5 bases; junction bases not matched to a gene: 3. Germline CDR1 and CDR2: SQVTM and ANQGSEA. The CDR3: CSVAGLAGDNEQFF. Here the CDR3 DNA reads TGCAGCGTCGCGGGACTAGCGGGAGACAATGAGCAGTTCTTC.

DNA for the CDR3: TGTGCCAGCAGGCCAGCGCAGGGGGCGGGCACTGAAGCTTTCTTT. It translates to CASRPAQGAGTEAFF. V is TRBV27 and J is TRBJ1-1, with TRBD1 matching 8 bases. The CDR3 spans 15 residues. Germline V gene lookup returns CDR1 MNHEY and CDR2 SMNVEV (reference sequence). V lost 6 bases, J lost 4 bases, and 10 bases stayed unmatched.

The rearrangement links TRBV3-1 (or the pseudogene TRBV3-2) to TRBJ2-1, with TRBD2 matching 7 bases. The CDR3 is 14 amino acids. Trimming took 1 base from V and 3 from J; bases not matched to a gene: 0. Germline loops: CDR1 LGHDT, CDR2 YNNKEL (reference sequence). CDR3 sequence (DNA): TGTGCCAGCAGCCAAGGGGACTACTACAATGAGCAGTTCTTC. Its translation is CASSQGDYYNEQFF.

The chain has TRBV30 and TRBJ2-3; D not resolved. Germline assignment: CDR1 GTSNPN and CDR2 SVGIG (reference sequence). Trimming pared 2 bases from V and 6 bases from J, leaving 6 bases between. The CDR3 contains 11 residues. The CDR3 DNA follows: TGTGCCTGGAGTCCCCGGGATACGCAGTATTTT. Translation gives CAWSPRDTQYF.

This clone was seen only a few times. The chain recombines TRBV2 with TRBJ2-3; TRBD2 matches at 7 bases. Germline V gene sequence: CDR1 SNHLY, CDR2 FYNNEI. The length of the CDR3 is 16 residues. J was trimmed by 1 base and V by 0 bases; bases with no gene match: 4. The CDR3 nucleotides read TGTGCCAGCAGTGAAGCGCCAGCGGGACGCACAGATACGCAGTATTTT. It encodes CASSEAPAGRTDTQYF.

V gene TRBV7-3 combines with J gene TRBJ2-1; D perhaps matches TRBD2 (5 bases). This CDR3 contains 16 residues. V was trimmed by 4 bases and J by 1 base, leaving 14 bases between them. The germline V gene has CDR1 SGHTA and CDR2 FQGTGA. The CDR3 here is CASSSGIASSYNEQFF. In nucleotides, the CDR3 is TGTGCCAGCAGCTCCGGTATAGCGTCTTCCTACAATGAGCAGTTCTTC.

This clone showed up just a few times. CDR3 region: CASRGTSDKNIQYF. The CDR3 bases are TGTGCCAGCAGGGGTACTAGCGACAAAAACATTCAGTACTTC. The rearrangement links TRBV6-6 to TRBJ2-4; 7 positions agree with TRBD2. The CDR3 is 14 residues long. V dropped 6 bases and J dropped 3; count of bases not matched to a gene: 5. Germline V gene sequence: CDR1 MNHNY, CDR2 SVGAGI (reference sequence).

This chain connects TRBV28 to TRBJ1-2; 11 positions agree with TRBD1. Per the germline V gene, CDR1 is MDHEN and CDR2 is SYDVKM. The length of the CDR3 is 14 residues. Germline trimming cut 8 bases from V and 8 bases from J; bases unmatched to any gene: 10. The CDR3 DNA reads as TGTGCCAGCTCTCCGGACAGGGGGCTAAGGGGCTACACCTTC. Translation: CASSPDRGLRGYTF.

The chain couples TRBV27 to TRBJ1-2; TRBD1 matches at 10 bases. This CDR3 comprises 14 residues. The germline CDR1 and CDR2 sequences are MNHEY and SMNVEV (reference sequence). After removal of 1 base from V and 8 bases from J, the junction contained 4 bases not matched to a gene. CDR3 sequence reads: CASSLFGTGVGYTF. In DNA form, the CDR3 reads TGTGCCAGCAGTTTATTCGGGACAGGGGTGGGCTACACCTTC.

The chain combines TRBV5-6 with TRBJ1-5; perhaps TRBD1 as D (6 bases). Germline values: CDR1 SGHDT, CDR2 YYEEEE. The CDR3 consists of 15 residues. V lost 4 bases to trimming and J lost 2 bases, with 13 bases between them. CDR3 coding DNA: TGTGCCAGCAGCCAAAACCCAGGGGGCAATCAGCCCCAGCATTTT. It specifies CASSQNPGGNQPQHF. The entire variable domain, with the rest obtained from reference TRBV5-6 and TRBJ1-5, is as follows: DAGVTQSPTHLIKTRGQQVTLRCSPKSGHDTVSWYQQALGQGPQFIFQYYEEEERQRGNFPDRFSGHQFPNYSSELNVNALLLGDSALYLCASSQNPGGNQPQHFGDGTRLSIL.

The V and J genes are TRBV6-5 and TRBJ1-1, with D perhaps TRBD1 (5 bases). V gave up 9 bases and J gave up 3 bases, with 11 bases separating them. The CDR3 is made up of 12 amino acids. Germline V gene data show CDR1 as MNHEY and CDR2 as SVGAGI. For the CDR3, the DNA is TGTGCCAGTTACGGGGGGTACACTGAAGCTTTCTTT. Protein: CASYGGYTEAFF.

V gene TRBV7-9 combines with J gene TRBJ2-3; 10 bases line up with TRBD1. V trimming: 4 bases; J trimming: 2 bases; junction bases outside the gene matches: 12. This CDR3 region has 18 residues. Germline lookup yields CDR1 SEHNR and CDR2 FQNEAQ (reference sequence). The CDR3 region is CASSSKSTGGMNTDTQYF. CDR3 DNA sequence: TGTGCCAGCAGCTCGAAGTCGACAGGGGGCATGAACACAGATACGCAGTATTTT.

The chain employs TRBV10-2 and TRBJ1-5; 7 positions agree with TRBD1. The CDR3 length is 13 residues. J lost 3 bases, V lost 8 bases, and 4 bases had no gene match. Germline V gene lookup returns CDR1 WSHSY and CDR2 SAAADI. This CDR3 reads CASAQGLNQPQHF. For the CDR3, the DNA is TGCGCCAGCGCACAGGGGCTCAATCAGCCCCAGCATTTT.